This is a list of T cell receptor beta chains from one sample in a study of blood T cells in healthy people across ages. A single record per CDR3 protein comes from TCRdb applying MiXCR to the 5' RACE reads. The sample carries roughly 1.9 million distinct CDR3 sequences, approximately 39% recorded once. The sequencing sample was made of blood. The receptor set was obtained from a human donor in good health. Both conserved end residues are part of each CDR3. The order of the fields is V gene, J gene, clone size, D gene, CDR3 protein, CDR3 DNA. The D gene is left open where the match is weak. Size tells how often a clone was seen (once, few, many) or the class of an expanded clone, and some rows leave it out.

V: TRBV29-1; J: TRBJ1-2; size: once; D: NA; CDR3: CGVDQGGYGYTF; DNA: TGCGGCGTTGATCAGGGTGGCTATGGCTACACCTTC
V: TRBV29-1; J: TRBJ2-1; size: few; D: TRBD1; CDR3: CSATGGVIYEQFF; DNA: TGCAGCGCTACAGGGGGTGTTATCTACGAGCAGTTCTTC
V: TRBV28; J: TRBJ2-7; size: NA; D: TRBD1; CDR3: CASSISQETGYEQYF; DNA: TGTGCCAGCAGTATTAGCCAGGAGACAGGGTACGAGCAGTACTTC
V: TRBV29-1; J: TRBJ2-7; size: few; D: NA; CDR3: CSVEEFREQYF; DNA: TGCAGCGTTGAAGAATTTCGCGAGCAGTACTTC
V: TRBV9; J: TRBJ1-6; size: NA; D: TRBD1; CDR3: CASSVTNRATRGSPLHF; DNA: TGTGCCAGCAGCGTTACTAATCGGGCTACCAGGGGGTCACCCCTCCACTTT
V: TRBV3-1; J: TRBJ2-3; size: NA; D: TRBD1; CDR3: CASSNIPGQGTDTQYF; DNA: TGTGCCAGCAGTAACATTCCGGGACAGGGAACAGATACGCAGTATTTT
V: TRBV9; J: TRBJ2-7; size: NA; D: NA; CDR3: CASSPRFTLTYEQYF; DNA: TGTGCCAGCAGCCCCCGGTTTACTTTGACCTACGAGCAGTACTTC
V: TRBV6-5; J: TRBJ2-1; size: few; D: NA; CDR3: CASSYAGAGEYNEQFF; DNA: TGTGCCAGCAGTTACGCGGGGGCCGGGGAATACAATGAGCAGTTCTTC
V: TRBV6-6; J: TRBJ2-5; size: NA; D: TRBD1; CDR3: CATQRSVSGQGQETRYF; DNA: TGTGCCACCCAGCGTTCGGTTTCCGGACAGGGCCAAGAGACCCGGTACTTC
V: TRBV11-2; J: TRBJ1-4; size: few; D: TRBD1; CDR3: CASSPGTGPEKLFF; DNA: TGTGCCAGCAGCCCGGGGACAGGGCCTGAAAAACTGTTTTTT
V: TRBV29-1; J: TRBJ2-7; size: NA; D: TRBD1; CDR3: CSVGQAAYEQYF; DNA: TGCAGCGTGGGACAGGCCGCCTACGAGCAGTACTTC
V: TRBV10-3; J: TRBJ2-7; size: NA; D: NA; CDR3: CAISGSAGNYEQYF; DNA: TGTGCCATCAGTGGGAGTGCGGGTAACTACGAGCAGTACTTC
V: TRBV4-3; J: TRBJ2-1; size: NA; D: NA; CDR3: CASSRSARGYNEQFF; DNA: TGCGCCAGCAGCCGGTCAGCGAGGGGTTACAATGAGCAGTTCTTC
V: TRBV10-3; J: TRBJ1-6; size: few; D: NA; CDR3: CAISKQGYNSPLHF; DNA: TGTGCCATCAGTAAACAGGGATATAATTCACCCCTCCACTTT
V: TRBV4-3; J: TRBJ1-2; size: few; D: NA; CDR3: CASSHVNSDGYTF; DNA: TGCGCCAGCAGCCACGTGAATTCGGACGGCTACACCTTC
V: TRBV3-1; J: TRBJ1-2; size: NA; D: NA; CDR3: CASGLLSGGYTF; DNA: TGTGCCAGCGGCCTGCTATCCGGTGGCTACACCTTC
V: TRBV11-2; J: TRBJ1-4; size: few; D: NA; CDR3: CASSFRGVLNEKLFF; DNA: TGTGCCAGCAGCTTTAGGGGAGTGCTTAATGAAAAACTGTTTTTT
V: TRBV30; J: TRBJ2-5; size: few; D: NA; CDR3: CAWNSGQETQYF; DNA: TGTGCCTGGAATTCGGGCCAAGAGACCCAGTACTTC
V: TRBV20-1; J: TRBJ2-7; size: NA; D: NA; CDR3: CSAAGFMDSYEQYF; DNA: TGCAGTGCCGCAGGGTTTATGGATTCCTACGAGCAGTACTTC
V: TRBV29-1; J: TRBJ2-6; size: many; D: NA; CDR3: CSVGDGKTGANVLTF; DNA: TGCAGCGTTGGGGATGGGAAAACTGGGGCCAACGTCCTGACTTTC
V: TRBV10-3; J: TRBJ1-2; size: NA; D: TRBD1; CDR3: CAISESGGQNYGYTF; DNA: TGTGCCATCAGTGAGTCGGGGGGACAGAACTATGGCTACACCTTC
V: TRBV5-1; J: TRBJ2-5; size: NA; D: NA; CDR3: CASSPTSLATQETQYF; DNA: TGCGCCAGCAGCCCCACATCCCTAGCGACCCAAGAGACCCAGTACTTC
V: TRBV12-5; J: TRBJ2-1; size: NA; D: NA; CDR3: CASGLDRFYEQFF; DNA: TGTGCTAGTGGTTTGGATAGGTTCTATGAGCAGTTCTTC
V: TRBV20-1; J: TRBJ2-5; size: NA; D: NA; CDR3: CSANLPGETQYF; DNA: TGCAGTGCTAATCTCCCAGGAGAGACCCAGTACTTC
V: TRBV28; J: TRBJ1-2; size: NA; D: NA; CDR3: CASSLISWGYTF; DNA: TGTGCCAGCAGTTTAATCTCATGGGGCTACACCTTC
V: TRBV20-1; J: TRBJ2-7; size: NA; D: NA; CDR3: CSAIPWPHNEQYF; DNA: TGCAGTGCTATTCCATGGCCTCACAACGAGCAGTACTTC
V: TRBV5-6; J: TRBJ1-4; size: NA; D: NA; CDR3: CASSWPGANEKLFF; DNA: TGTGCCAGCAGCTGGCCTGGGGCTAATGAAAAACTGTTTTTT
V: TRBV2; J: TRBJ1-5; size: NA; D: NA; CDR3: CASSERGSQPQHF; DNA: TGTGCCAGCAGTGAAAGAGGTTCTCAGCCCCAGCATTTT
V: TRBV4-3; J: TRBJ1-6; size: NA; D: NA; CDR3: CASSPTIGRRSPLHF; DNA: TGCGCCAGCAGCCCCACTATAGGACGGCGGTCACCCCTCCACTTT
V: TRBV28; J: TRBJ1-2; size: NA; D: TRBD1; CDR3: CASSLYGVQGAYGYTF; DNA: TGTGCCAGCAGTTTATATGGGGTTCAGGGGGCCTATGGCTACACCTTC
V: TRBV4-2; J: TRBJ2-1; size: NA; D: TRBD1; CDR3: CASSQDRVTGNEQFF; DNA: TGTGCCAGCAGCCAAGATCGGGTGACAGGGAATGAGCAGTTCTTC
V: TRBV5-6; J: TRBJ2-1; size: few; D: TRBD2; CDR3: CASSSRLVSSGGPSSYNEQFF; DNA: TGTGCCAGCAGCTCCCGGCTTGTTTCTAGCGGGGGACCAAGCTCCTACAATGAGCAGTTCTTC
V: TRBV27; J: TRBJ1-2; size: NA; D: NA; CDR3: CASKKGLYGYTF; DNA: TGTGCCAGCAAGAAGGGACTCTATGGCTACACCTTC
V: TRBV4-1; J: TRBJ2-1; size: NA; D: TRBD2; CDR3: CASSQATGTSGAPAYNEQFF; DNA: TGCGCCAGCAGCCAAGCCACCGGGACTAGCGGGGCCCCGGCCTACAATGAGCAGTTCTTC
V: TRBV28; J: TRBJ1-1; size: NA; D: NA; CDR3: CASSLWGEVTEAFF; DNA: TGTGCCAGCAGCCTTTGGGGAGAAGTGACTGAAGCTTTCTTT
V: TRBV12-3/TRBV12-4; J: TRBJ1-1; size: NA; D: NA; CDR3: CASSPNTGNTEAFF; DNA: TGTGCCAGCAGTCCGAATACAGGGAACACTGAAGCTTTCTTT
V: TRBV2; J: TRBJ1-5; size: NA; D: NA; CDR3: CASSETESNQPQHF; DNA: TGTGCCAGCAGTGAGACGGAAAGCAATCAGCCCCAGCATTTT
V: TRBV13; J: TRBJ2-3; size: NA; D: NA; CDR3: CASSSGNVGTDTQYF; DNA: TGTGCCAGCAGCTCAGGGAATGTCGGCACAGATACGCAGTATTTT
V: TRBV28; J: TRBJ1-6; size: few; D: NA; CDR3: CASSLVINSPLHF; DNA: TGTGCCAGCAGTTTGGTAATAAATTCACCCCTCCACTTT
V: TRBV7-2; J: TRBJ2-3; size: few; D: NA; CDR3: CASSLYYGGSTDTQYF; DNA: TGTGCCAGCAGCTTATATTACGGCGGCAGCACAGATACGCAGTATTTT
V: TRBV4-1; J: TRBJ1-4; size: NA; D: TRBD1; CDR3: CASSQGPGQQEKLFF; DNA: TGCGCCAGCAGCCAAGGTCCGGGACAGCAAGAAAAACTGTTTTTT
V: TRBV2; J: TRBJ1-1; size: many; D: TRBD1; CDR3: CASSGDRNTEAFF; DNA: TGTGCCAGCAGTGGGGACAGAAACACTGAAGCTTTCTTT
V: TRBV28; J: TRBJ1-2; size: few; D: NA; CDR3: CASRVGRFDGYTF; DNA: TGTGCCAGCCGGGTCGGACGGTTCGATGGCTACACCTTC
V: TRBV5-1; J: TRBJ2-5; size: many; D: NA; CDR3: CASGKQETQYF; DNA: TGCGCCAGCGGGAAGCAAGAGACCCAGTACTTC
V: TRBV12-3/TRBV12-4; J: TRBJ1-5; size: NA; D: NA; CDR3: CASSLSSGNQPQHF; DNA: TGTGCCAGCAGCTTGAGTTCGGGCAATCAGCCCCAGCATTTT
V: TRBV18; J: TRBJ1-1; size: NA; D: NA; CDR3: CASRPSQELEAFF; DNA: TGTGCCAGTCGCCCGTCACAGGAACTTGAAGCTTTCTTT